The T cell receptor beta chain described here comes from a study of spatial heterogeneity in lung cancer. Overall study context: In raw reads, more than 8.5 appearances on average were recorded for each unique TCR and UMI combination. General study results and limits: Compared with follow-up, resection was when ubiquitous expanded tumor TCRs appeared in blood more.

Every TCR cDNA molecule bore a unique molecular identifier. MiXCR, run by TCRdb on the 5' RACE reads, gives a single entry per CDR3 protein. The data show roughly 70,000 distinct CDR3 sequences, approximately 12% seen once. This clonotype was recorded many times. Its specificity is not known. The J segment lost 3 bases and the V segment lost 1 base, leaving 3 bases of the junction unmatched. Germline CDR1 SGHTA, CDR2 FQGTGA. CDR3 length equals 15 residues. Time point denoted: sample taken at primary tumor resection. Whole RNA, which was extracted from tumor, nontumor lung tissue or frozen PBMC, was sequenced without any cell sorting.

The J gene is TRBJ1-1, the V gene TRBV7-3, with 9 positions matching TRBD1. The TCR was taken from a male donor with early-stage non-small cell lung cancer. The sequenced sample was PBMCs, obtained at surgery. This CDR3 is CASSLIGQGYTEAFF. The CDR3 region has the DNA TGTGCCAGCAGCTTAATTGGACAGGGGTACACTGAAGCTTTCTTT.